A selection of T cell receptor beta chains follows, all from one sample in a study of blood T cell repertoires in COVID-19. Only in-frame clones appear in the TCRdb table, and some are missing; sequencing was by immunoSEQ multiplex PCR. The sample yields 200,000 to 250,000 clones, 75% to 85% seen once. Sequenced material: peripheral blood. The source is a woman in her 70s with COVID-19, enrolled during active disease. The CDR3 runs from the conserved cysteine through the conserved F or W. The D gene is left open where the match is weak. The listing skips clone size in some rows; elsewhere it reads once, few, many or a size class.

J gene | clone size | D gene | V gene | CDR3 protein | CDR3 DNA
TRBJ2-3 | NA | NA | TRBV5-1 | CASKGQTSTDTQYF | TGCGCCAGTAAAGGACAGACTAGCACAGATACGCAGTATTTT
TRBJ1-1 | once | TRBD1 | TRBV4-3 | CASSQAALPGQGNTEAFF | TGCGCCAGCAGCCAAGCCGCACTCCCGGGACAGGGGAACACTGAAGCTTTCTTT
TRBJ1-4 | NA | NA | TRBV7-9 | CASSLDRRANEKLFF | TGTGCCAGCAGCTTAGACCGACGGGCTAATGAAAAACTGTTTTTT
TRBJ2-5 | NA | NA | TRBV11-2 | CASSLRQTQETQYF | TGTGCCAGCAGCTTGAGGCAGACCCAAGAGACCCAGTACTTC
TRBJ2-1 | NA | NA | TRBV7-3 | CASSLRGRPDNEQFF | TGTGCCAGCAGCTTAAGAGGGAGGCCCGACAATGAGCAGTTCTTC
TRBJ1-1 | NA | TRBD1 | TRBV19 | CASSTDRVRTLNTEAFF | TGTGCCAGTAGTACTGACAGGGTACGGACCCTGAACACTGAAGCTTTCTTT
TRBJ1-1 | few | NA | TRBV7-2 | CASTPQVRGTEAFF | TGTGCCAGCACTCCTCAGGTGCGGGGCACTGAAGCTTTCTTT
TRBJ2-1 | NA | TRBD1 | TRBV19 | CASSISGGVYNEQFF | TGTGCCAGTAGTATATCAGGGGGCGTTTACAATGAGCAGTTCTTC
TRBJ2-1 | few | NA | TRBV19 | CASSTFRDTRANEQFF | TGTGCCAGTAGTACCTTCCGGGATACTAGAGCCAATGAGCAGTTCTTC
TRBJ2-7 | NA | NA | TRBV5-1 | CASSPNPNGLGEQYF | TGCGCCAGCAGCCCGAACCCAAATGGACTGGGAGAGCAGTACTTC
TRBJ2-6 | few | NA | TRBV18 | CASSLLRHSGANVLTF | TGTGCCAGCTCACTACTTCGTCACTCTGGGGCCAACGTCCTGACTTTC
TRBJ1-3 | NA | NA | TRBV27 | CASSPREGDTIYF | TGTGCCAGCAGTCCCCGCGAGGGGGACACCATATATTTT
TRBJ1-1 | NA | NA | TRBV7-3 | CASSLNRANTEAFF | TGTGCCAGCAGCTTAAACAGGGCCAACACTGAAGCTTTCTTT